The 18 T cell receptor beta chains in this list originate from one sample, sequenced in a study of cytomegalovirus exposure and HLA in healthy donors. The PCR employed 60 Vbeta primers together with 13 Jbeta primers. Only in-frame clones appear in the TCRdb table, and some are missing; sequencing was by immunoSEQ multiplex PCR. The sample records 190,000 or so clones, 80% to 85% being singletons. The specimen was PBMCs. Every receptor here comes from a woman aged 50 to 60 in good health and CMV-seropositive.

The chain is built from TRBV7-2 and TRBJ1-2; no reliable D call. The germline gives CDR1 SGHTA, CDR2 FQGNSA. This CDR3 contains 15 residues. Trimming left V 2 bases short and J 0 bases short, with 10 bases between. DNA of the CDR3: TGTGCCAGCAGCTTATTCCCCCTAGCTAACTATGGCTACACCTTC. Protein: CASSLFPLANYGYTF.

The genes are TRBV7-6 and TRBJ1-2, with D perhaps matching TRBD1 (6 bases). This CDR3 is 15 amino acids long. With 1 base removed from V and 6 bases from J, the gap between germline ends came to 15 bases. Germline V gives CDR1 SGHVS, CDR2 FNYEAQ. CDR3: CASSLVGGQLDGYTF. The CDR3 DNA reads TGTGCCAGCAGCTTAGTAGGAGGACAGTTGGATGGCTACACCTTC.

The chain carries TRBV7-3 and TRBJ2-7; unclear D gene. The CDR3 is 13 residues long. Germline V gene data show CDR1 as SGHTA and CDR2 as FQGTGA. V was shortened by 4 bases and J by 3 bases, with 10 bases between the two germline ends. The CDR3 coding sequence is TGTGCCAGCAGCTCCGGTCCTAACTACGAGCAGTACTTC. It translates to CASSSGPNYEQYF.

The chain employs TRBV4-1 and TRBJ2-7, with 9 bases that match TRBD1. Germline V gene data show CDR1 as MGHRA and CDR2 as YSYEKL. Trimming cost V 6 bases and J 3 bases; bases outside gene matches: 9. This CDR3 region has 15 residues. CDR3 sequence reads: CASRPGMGQGYEQYF. In nucleotides, the CDR3 is TGCGCCAGCAGACCGGGAATGGGACAGGGCTACGAGCAGTACTTC.

The chain couples TRBV10-1 to TRBJ2-1, with TRBD2 matching over 10 bases. Looked up from germline, CDR1 is WNHNN and CDR2 is SYGVQD (reference sequence). J gave up 8 bases and V 4 bases, and 8 bases lay outside the gene matches. The CDR3 covers 15 residues. As DNA, the CDR3 is TGCGCCAGCAGTGTGGGGAGCGGGGGGGCTGATGAGCAGTTCTTC. It yields the protein CASSVGSGGADEQFF.

V gene TRBV9 combines with J gene TRBJ2-4; the match to TRBD2 covers 14 bases. CDR1 SGDLS and CDR2 YYNGEE come from the germline V gene. This CDR3 is 18 amino acids long. V trimming: 0 bases; J trimming: 0 bases; junction bases outside the gene matches: 2. The CDR3: CASSVGTSGGLAKNIQYF. The CDR3 DNA reads TGTGCCAGCAGCGTAGGGACTAGCGGGGGGTTAGCCAAAAACATTCAGTACTTC.

This clone has only one observation. The chain couples TRBV28 to TRBJ2-3, with a tentative D call TRBD2 (6 bases). CDR3 length: 16 residues. The V and J ends lost 6 bases and 1 base respectively, with 17 bases between them. Germline-derived CDR1 and CDR2 are MDHEN and SYDVKM. DNA of the CDR3: TGTGCCAGCAGACCTACCCTGGAGGGAGGCACAGATACGCAGTATTTT. It yields the protein CASRPTLEGGTDTQYF.

The gene calls are TRBV7-3 and TRBJ2-1; TRBD1 might be the D (5 bases). Germline CDR1 reads SGHTA; CDR2 reads FQGTGA. This CDR3 has 15 amino acids. The V and J ends lost 6 bases and 8 bases respectively, with 20 bases between them. Written as DNA, the CDR3 is TGTGCCAGCAGTCCAGACGGTGCAGGGTGGGATGAGCAGTTCTTC. It translates to CASSPDGAGWDEQFF.

This chain uses TRBV18 with TRBJ2-5; 8 positions agree with TRBD1. Germline CDR1 is KGHSH and CDR2 is LQKENI. Losses at the gene ends were 3 bases for V and 4 bases for J; bases not matched to a gene: 1. This CDR3 is 13 amino acids long. The CDR3 bases are TGTGCCAGCTCACCCCAGGGGGCAGAGACCCAGTACTTC. Its protein product is CASSPQGAETQYF.

The rearrangement links TRBV19 to TRBJ2-7; 9 bases are a match to TRBD2. The V gene's germline CDR1 is LNHDA and CDR2 SQIVND (reference sequence). There are 19 residues in the CDR3. With 7 bases clipped from V and 0 bases from J, the junction kept 19 bases outside the gene matches. The DNA of the CDR3 is TGTGCCAGTACACTTCCCGGGACTAGCACCGTGAAAGCCTCCTACGAGCAGTACTTC. Translating it yields CASTLPGTSTVKASYEQYF.

The chain uses TRBV11-2 and TRBJ1-1; weak D call: TRBD1 (5 bases). The CDR3 runs to 15 residues. With 0 bases removed from V and 5 bases from J, the gap between germline ends came to 13 bases. Per the germline V gene, CDR1 is SGHAT and CDR2 is FQNNGV. CDR3 protein: CASSLEHLGGTEAFF. CDR3 in DNA: TGTGCCAGCAGCTTAGAACACCTTGGGGGGACTGAAGCTTTCTTT.

The J gene is TRBJ2-3, the V gene TRBV29-1; 9 bases match TRBD2. Trimming took 4 bases from V and 5 from J; bases not matched to a gene: 10. CDR1 and CDR2 (germline): SQVTM, ANQGSEA. The CDR3 totals 15 residues. The CDR3 DNA is TGCAGCGTTGCTCTGGCGGGGGGGCATGTAGATACGCAGTATTTT. Translation: CSVALAGGHVDTQYF.

V gene TRBV29-1 combines with J gene TRBJ2-1; the match to TRBD2 covers 16 bases. The CDR3 is made up of 16 amino acids. Germline CDR1 is SQVTM and CDR2 is ANQGSEA. V was pared by 7 bases and J by 7 bases, with 10 bases of the junction left unmatched. The CDR3 sequence: CSAGTSGRAFGNEQFF. CDR3 coding DNA: TGCAGCGCCGGGACTAGCGGGAGGGCGTTCGGGAATGAGCAGTTCTTC.

The chain couples TRBV29-1 to TRBJ2-5; no reliable D call. There are 11 residues in the CDR3. The V gene's germline CDR1 is SQVTM and CDR2 ANQGSEA. The V end lost 7 bases, the J end lost 1 base, and 7 bases lay between the germline ends. The CDR3 spells CSATIQETQYF. The CDR3 nucleotides are TGCAGCGCCACAATCCAAGAGACCCAGTACTTC.

The genes are TRBV11-2 and TRBJ1-1; D is unclear. The CDR3 spans 13 residues. From germline, CDR1 is SGHAT and CDR2 FQNNGV. V dropped 1 base and J dropped 3 bases, with 6 bases sitting between them. The CDR3 DNA follows: TGTGCCAGCAGCTTAGCAGTTTACACTGAAGCTTTCTTT. Translating it yields CASSLAVYTEAFF.

The rearrangement joins TRBV7-9 to TRBJ2-5; D may be TRBD2 (5 bases). This CDR3 has 15 residues. V was pared by 5 bases and J by 2 bases, with 15 bases between. Germline V lookup: CDR1 SEHNR, CDR2 FQNEAQ (reference sequence). DNA for the CDR3: TGTGCCAGCAGCGGTAACGGACTCACTCAAGAGACCCAGTACTTC. Translated, it gives CASSGNGLTQETQYF.

The rearrangement joins TRBV19 to TRBJ1-1; 8 nucleotides match TRBD1. CDR3 length: 14 residues. Trimming at V came to 8 bases and at J to 4 bases, leaving 9 bases not matched to a gene. Germline CDR1 reads LNHDA; CDR2 reads SQIVND (reference sequence). CDR3 amino acids: CASALQGAGTEAFF. In nucleotides, the CDR3 is TGTGCCAGTGCGCTCCAGGGGGCTGGCACTGAAGCTTTCTTT.

The chain carries TRBV28 and TRBJ2-7; 9 bases are shared with TRBD1. Germline assignment: CDR1 MDHEN and CDR2 SYDVKM. This CDR3 has 14 residues. V gave up 5 bases and J gave up 0 bases; unmatched junction bases: 2. The chain's CDR3 is CASSLTGGSYEQYF. The CDR3 nucleotides are TGTGCCAGCAGTCTGACAGGGGGCTCCTACGAGCAGTACTTC.